The clone carrying this T cell receptor (beta chain) has a handful of counts. Per germline, CDR1 SGHVS and CDR2 FQNEAQ. Trimming removed 5 bases from V and 0 bases from J; junction bases left unmatched: 10. This CDR3 contains 17 residues. These data come from a study of shared clonotypes between healthy human individuals. The test was conducted at deep level. Only in-frame clones appear in the TCRdb table, and some are missing; sequencing was by immunoSEQ multiplex PCR. Of about 470,000 clones detected, 70% to 80% appear once; the ten largest clones hold less than 15%. The clonotype was recovered from a woman aged 40 to 55 in good health. Some clones in this sample may be carry-over from other donors' samples. The chain couples TRBV7-8 to TRBJ2-1, with 7 bases that match TRBD2. What was sequenced was PBMCs. The CDR3 is CASSPRLAESSYNEQFF. DNA of the CDR3: TGTGCCAGCAGCCCCCGACTAGCCGAAAGCTCCTACAATGAGCAGTTCTTC.